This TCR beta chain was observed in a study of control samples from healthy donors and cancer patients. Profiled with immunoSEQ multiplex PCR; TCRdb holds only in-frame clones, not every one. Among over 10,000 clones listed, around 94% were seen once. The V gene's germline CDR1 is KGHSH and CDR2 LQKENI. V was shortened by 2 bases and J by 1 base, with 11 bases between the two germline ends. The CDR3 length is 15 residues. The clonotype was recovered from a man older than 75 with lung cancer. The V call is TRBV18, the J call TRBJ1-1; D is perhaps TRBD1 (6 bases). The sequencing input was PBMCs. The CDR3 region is CASSPLGGSNTEAFF. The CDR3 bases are TGTGCCAGCTCACCATTGGGGGGCTCGAACACTGAAGCTTTCTTT.